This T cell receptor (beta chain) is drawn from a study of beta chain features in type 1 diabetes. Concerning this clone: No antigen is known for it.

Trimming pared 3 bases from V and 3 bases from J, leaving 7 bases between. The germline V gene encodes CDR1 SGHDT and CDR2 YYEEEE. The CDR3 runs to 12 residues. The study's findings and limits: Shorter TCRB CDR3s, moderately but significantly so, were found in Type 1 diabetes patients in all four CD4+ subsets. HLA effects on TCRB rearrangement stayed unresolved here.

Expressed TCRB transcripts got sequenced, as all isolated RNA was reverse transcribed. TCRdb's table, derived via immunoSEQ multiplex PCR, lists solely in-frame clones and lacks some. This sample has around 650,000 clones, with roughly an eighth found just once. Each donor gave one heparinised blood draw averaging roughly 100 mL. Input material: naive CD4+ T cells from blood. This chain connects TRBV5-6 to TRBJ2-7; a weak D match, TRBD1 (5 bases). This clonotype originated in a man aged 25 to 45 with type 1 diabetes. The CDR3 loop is CASSWGDYEQYF. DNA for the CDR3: TGTGCCAGCAGCTGGGGCGACTACGAGCAGTACTTC. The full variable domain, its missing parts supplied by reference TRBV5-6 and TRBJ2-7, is DAGVTQSPTHLIKTRGQQVTLRCSPKSGHDTVSWYQQALGQGPQFIFQYYEEEERQRGNFPDRFSGHQFPNYSSELNVNALLLGDSALYLCASSWGDYEQYFGPGTRLTVT.